This is a list of T cell receptor beta chains from one sample in a study of cytomegalovirus exposure and HLA in healthy donors. Sequenced by immunoSEQ multiplex PCR; TCRdb stores in-frame clones only, minus some. The data hold around 130,000 clones, with around 75% observed a single time. Input material: PBMCs. The source of these receptors is a man under 40 in good health and CMV-seronegative. Both conserved end residues are part of each CDR3. A D gene is named only where the DNA matches it firmly. Clone size is stated in some rows and not others, as once, few, many or a class when expanded.

J,V,length,D,size,DNA,CDR3
TRBJ1-1,TRBV18,13,.,.,TGTGCCAGCCAGGGCGGGGAGCTCACTGAAGCTTTCTTT,CASQGGELTEAFF
TRBJ2-3,TRBV23-1,15,.,few,TGCGCCAGCAGTCCGTCCACTAGGGTCACAGATACGCAGTATTTT,CASSPSTRVTDTQYF
TRBJ1-1,TRBV7-8,14,.,.,TGTGCCAGCAGCTTAAGTCGGTTGAGTACTGAAGCTTTCTTT,CASSLSRLSTEAFF
TRBJ2-1,TRBV30,16,TRBD2,.,TGTGCCTGGAGCCCAATGGGACTAGCGGGATTAAGTGAGCAGTTCTTC,CAWSPMGLAGLSEQFF
TRBJ2-5,TRBV5-1,15,.,.,TGCGCCAGCAGCTTGTTTACGGGGGGCCTGGAGACCCAGTACTTC,CASSLFTGGLETQYF
TRBJ2-2,TRBV5-4,16,TRBD1,few,TGTGCCAGCAGCTTGGATGGGACAGGGGTGACCGGGGAGCTGTTTTTT,CASSLDGTGVTGELFF
TRBJ2-3,TRBV6-1,15,TRBD1,few,TGTGCCAGCAGTGAAGGCGGGACAGGGGCAGATACGCAGTATTTT,CASSEGGTGADTQYF
TRBJ2-7,TRBV6-5,13,TRBD2,few,TGTGCCAACACTAGCGTTAGCTCCTACGAGCAGTACTTC,CANTSVSSYEQYF
TRBJ1-5,TRBV4-3,19,TRBD1,few,TGCGCCAGCAGCCAAGAAGGAAGTCGGGACAGACTTAGCAATCAGCCCCAGCATTTT,CASSQEGSRDRLSNQPQHF
TRBJ2-7,TRBV7-8,15,TRBD1,.,TGTGCCAGCAGCTTCGGCAGGGGGCTCTCCTACGAGCAGTACTTC,CASSFGRGLSYEQYF
TRBJ2-1,TRBV18,17,TRBD2,.,TGTGCCAGCTCACCACCCGGCGGGGGGTCCTCCTACAATGAGCAGTTCTTC,CASSPPGGGSSYNEQFF
TRBJ2-7,TRBV2,17,TRBD2,.,TGTGCCAGCAGTGAAGCTGGGACTAGCGGGCTCTCCTACGAGCAGTACTTC,CASSEAGTSGLSYEQYF
TRBJ2-1,TRBV27,14,TRBD2,.,TGTGCCAGCAGGATTAGCGGGGGTTTAAATGAGCAGTTCTTC,CASRISGGLNEQFF
TRBJ2-3,TRBV18,16,TRBD2,few,TGTGCCAGCTCACGACCGGGACTAGCGGGCACAGATACGCAGTATTTT,CASSRPGLAGTDTQYF
TRBJ2-2,TRBV27,13,.,once,TGTGCCAGCAGTTTAGAGGGTTCCGGGGAGCTGTTTTTT,CASSLEGSGELFF
TRBJ2-7,TRBV6-5,14,.,.,TGTGCCAGCAACCAAGGAGGGCGCCCCTACGAGCAGTACTTC,CASNQGGRPYEQYF
TRBJ2-2,TRBV5-1,16,TRBD1,.,TGCGCCAGCAGGAAACCGGGACAGGGCAACACCGGGGAGCTGTTTTTT,CASRKPGQGNTGELFF
TRBJ2-3,TRBV7-8,15,.,.,TGTGCCAGCAGCTTAGTCCTACCGAGGACAGATACGCAGTATTTT,CASSLVLPRTDTQYF
TRBJ1-1,TRBV19,16,TRBD1,.,TGTGCCAGTAGTATAGATACAGGGGGGAAGTCAAGTGAAGCTTTCTTT,CASSIDTGGKSSEAFF
TRBJ1-4,TRBV7-6,13,.,.,TGTGCCAGCAGGTCAGGGACAATCGAAAAACTGTTTTTT,CASRSGTIEKLFF
TRBJ1-1,TRBV7-8,17,TRBD1,.,TGTGCCAGCAGCTTAGGAATTATGAGACAGGGGAACACTGAAGCTTTCTTT,CASSLGIMRQGNTEAFF
TRBJ2-3,TRBV11-2,13,.,.,TGTGCCAGCAGTGGAGGGGAAGCAGATACGCAGTATTTT,CASSGGEADTQYF
TRBJ2-7,TRBV6-1,15,TRBD2,.,TGTGCCAGCAGTGAATTTACTAGCGCCCCTCTAGAGCAGTACTTC,CASSEFTSAPLEQYF
TRBJ2-1,TRBV29-1,15,TRBD2,few,TGCAGCGTTGAACATCCTAGCGGGGCCAACAATGAGCAGTTCTTC,CSVEHPSGANNEQFF
TRBJ2-7,TRBV9,15,.,once,TGTGCCAGCAGCGTAGACCTGGCGACAGCCTACGAGCAGTACTTC,CASSVDLATAYEQYF
TRBJ1-4,TRBV2,15,.,.,TGTGCCAGCAGCTCACTACCTGTACGGAATGAAAAACTGTTTTTT,CASSSLPVRNEKLFF
TRBJ1-1,TRBV16,13,.,few,TGTGCCAGCAGCTCAGACCCCGGGACTGAAGCTTTCTTT,CASSSDPGTEAFF
TRBJ2-3,TRBV7-6,14,TRBD2,.,TGTGCCAGCAGCGCGACTAGCAACACAGATACGCAGTATTTT,CASSATSNTDTQYF
TRBJ2-3,TRBV7-3,16,TRBD2,.,TGTGCCAGCAGCTCTAGAGCGGGGGGGCTTGCAGATACGCAGTATTTT,CASSSRAGGLADTQYF
TRBJ2-5,TRBV5-1,17,.,.,TGCGCCAGCAGCTTGGCCGGGACTCACAGACGGCAAGAGACCCAGTACTTC,CASSLAGTHRRQETQYF
TRBJ2-7,TRBV28,14,.,once,TGTGCCAGCAGTTCCGGGACAAGACTCTACGAGCAGTACTTC,CASSSGTRLYEQYF
TRBJ2-3,TRBV27,15,TRBD2,.,TGTGCCAGCAGTTTCGGACTAGCGTCGACAGATACGCAGTATTTT,CASSFGLASTDTQYF
TRBJ1-6,TRBV30,13,TRBD1,.,TGTGCCTGGGCGGGACAGGGTAATTCACCCCTCCACTTT,CAWAGQGNSPLHF
TRBJ2-7,TRBV6-5,15,TRBD2,.,TGTGCCAGCAGTTACGAACCGGGGACTAGCTACGAGCAGTACTTC,CASSYEPGTSYEQYF
TRBJ2-1,TRBV12-5,16,TRBD2,.,TGTGCTAGTGGTTTGGGCGTGGGGCGGGGGGGCAATGAGCAGTTCTTC,CASGLGVGRGGNEQFF
TRBJ2-5,TRBV6-5,15,TRBD2,.,TGTGCCAGCGGGTTTCTAGCGGGAGGACAAGAGACCCAGTACTTC,CASGFLAGGQETQYF
TRBJ1-1,TRBV29-1,15,TRBD1,once,TGCAGCGTTGAGTCGGACAGGGGGGGGAGCACTGAAGCTTTCTTT,CSVESDRGGSTEAFF
TRBJ1-1,TRBV7-9,13,TRBD1,few,TGTGCCAGTATGACAGGGAGGAACACTGAAGCTTTCTTT,CASMTGRNTEAFF
TRBJ2-7,TRBV7-2,14,.,.,TGTGCCAGCGGTCCCTTTCCCCAGGGCTACGAGCAGTACTTC,CASGPFPQGYEQYF
TRBJ2-7,TRBV28,18,TRBD1,.,TGTGCCAGCAGTCTGACAGGGGGCTTTGCGGGAGACTCCTACGAGCAGTACTTC,CASSLTGGFAGDSYEQYF
TRBJ2-7,TRBV6-1,21,TRBD1,.,TGTGCCAGCAGTGAAAGGAACCCCCGCAGGGGGCCCCTTACTCAGAGCTACGAGCAGTACTTC,CASSERNPRRGPLTQSYEQYF
TRBJ1-2,TRBV5-1,14,TRBD1,.,TGCGCCAGCAGCCGATCGGACAGGGCCTATGGCTACACCTTC,CASSRSDRAYGYTF
TRBJ2-2,TRBV27,15,TRBD1,once,TGTGCCAGCAGTTTCCGGACAGGGAACACCGGGGAGCTGTTTTTT,CASSFRTGNTGELFF
TRBJ2-5,TRBV14,15,TRBD2,.,TGTGCCAGCAGCCTTCCGTCTAGCGGGAAAGAGACCCAGTACTTC,CASSLPSSGKETQYF
TRBJ1-2,TRBV28,13,.,once,TGTGCCAGCGCAACAAATTCTGGCTATGGCTACACCTTC,CASATNSGYGYTF
TRBJ2-7,TRBV6-5,15,.,.,TGTGCCAGCAGAATCAGACAGGAGAGCTCCTACGAGCAGTACTTC,CASRIRQESSYEQYF
TRBJ2-2,TRBV5-4,15,TRBD2,.,TGTGCCAGCAGGCGGGGACTAGAGGACACCGGGGAGCTGTTTTTT,CASRRGLEDTGELFF
TRBJ2-1,TRBV5-6,12,.,.,TGTGCCAGCAGCCTTATCGACAATGAGCAGTTCTTC,CASSLIDNEQFF
TRBJ2-7,TRBV6-1,15,TRBD2,few,TGTGCCAGCAGTGAACTAGCGGGGGACTCCTACGAGCAGTACTTC,CASSELAGDSYEQYF
TRBJ2-2,TRBV6-5,14,.,.,TGTGCCAGCAGTACGAGCGGATACACCGGGGAGCTGTTTTTT,CASSTSGYTGELFF
TRBJ2-1,TRBV4-1,14,.,.,TGCGCCAGCAAGGCGACTATCTCCTACAATGAGCAGTTCTTC,CASKATISYNEQFF
TRBJ1-1,TRBV7-2,16,.,.,TGTGCCAGCAGCTTAGTAAGAGCGGGAGAAAACACTGAAGCTTTCTTT,CASSLVRAGENTEAFF
TRBJ2-7,TRBV27,14,.,.,TGTGCCAGCAGTTTTGGCCAGGGATCCTACGAGCAGTACTTC,CASSFGQGSYEQYF
TRBJ1-2,TRBV9,18,TRBD1,.,TGTGCCAGCAGCGTAGCTGGGACAGGGGGAGGTCTATACCATGGCTACACCTTC,CASSVAGTGGGLYHGYTF
TRBJ1-2,TRBV25-1,13,.,once,TGTGCCAGCAGCGGGGGGGGGTCCTATGGCTACACCTTC,CASSGGGSYGYTF
TRBJ1-5,TRBV5-1,15,.,.,TGCGCCAGCAGCTTGGGGGGCTATAGCAATCAGCCCCAGCATTTT,CASSLGGYSNQPQHF
TRBJ1-2,TRBV4-1,15,TRBD1,.,TGCGCCAGCAGCCAACACAGGGGTTCCCTCTATGGCTACACCTTC,CASSQHRGSLYGYTF